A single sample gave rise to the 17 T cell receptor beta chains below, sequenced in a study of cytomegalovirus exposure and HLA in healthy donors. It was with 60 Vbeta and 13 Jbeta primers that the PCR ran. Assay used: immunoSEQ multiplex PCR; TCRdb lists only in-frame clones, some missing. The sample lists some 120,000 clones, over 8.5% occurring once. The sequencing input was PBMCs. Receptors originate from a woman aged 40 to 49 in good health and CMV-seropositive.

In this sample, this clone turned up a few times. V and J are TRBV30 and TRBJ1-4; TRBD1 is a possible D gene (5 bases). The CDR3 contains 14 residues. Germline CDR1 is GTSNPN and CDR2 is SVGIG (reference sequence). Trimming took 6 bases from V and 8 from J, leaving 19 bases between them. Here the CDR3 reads CACSKEGPREKLFF. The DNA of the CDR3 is TGTGCCTGTTCTAAGGAGGGACCCCGGGAAAAACTGTTTTTT.

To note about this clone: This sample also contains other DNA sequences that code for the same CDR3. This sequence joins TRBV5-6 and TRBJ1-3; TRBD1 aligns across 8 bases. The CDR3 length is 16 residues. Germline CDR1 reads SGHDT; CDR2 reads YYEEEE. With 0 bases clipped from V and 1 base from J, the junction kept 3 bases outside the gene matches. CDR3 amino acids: CASSLGTGTSGNTIYF. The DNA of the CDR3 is TGTGCCAGCAGCTTGGGGACAGGGACATCTGGAAACACCATATATTTT.

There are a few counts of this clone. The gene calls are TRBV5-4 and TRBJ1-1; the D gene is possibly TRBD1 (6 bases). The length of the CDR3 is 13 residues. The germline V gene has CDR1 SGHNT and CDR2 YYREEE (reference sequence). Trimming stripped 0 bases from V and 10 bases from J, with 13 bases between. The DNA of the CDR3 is TGTGCCAGCAGCTTGGGAGGACAGATATCAGCTTTCTTT. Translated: CASSLGGQISAFF.

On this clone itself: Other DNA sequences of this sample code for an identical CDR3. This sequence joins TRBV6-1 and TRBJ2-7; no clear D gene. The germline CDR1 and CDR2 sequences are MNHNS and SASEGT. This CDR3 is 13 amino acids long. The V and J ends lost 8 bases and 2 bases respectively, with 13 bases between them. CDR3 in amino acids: CASSTVDTYEQYF. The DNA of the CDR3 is TGTGCCAGCTCTACCGTAGATACCTACGAGCAGTACTTC.

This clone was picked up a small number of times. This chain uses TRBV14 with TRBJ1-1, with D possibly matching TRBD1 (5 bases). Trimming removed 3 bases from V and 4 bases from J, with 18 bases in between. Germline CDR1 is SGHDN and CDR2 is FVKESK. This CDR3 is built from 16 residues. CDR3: CASSQGWGRAFTEAFF. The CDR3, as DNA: TGTGCCAGCAGCCAGGGATGGGGCAGGGCGTTCACTGAAGCTTTCTTT.

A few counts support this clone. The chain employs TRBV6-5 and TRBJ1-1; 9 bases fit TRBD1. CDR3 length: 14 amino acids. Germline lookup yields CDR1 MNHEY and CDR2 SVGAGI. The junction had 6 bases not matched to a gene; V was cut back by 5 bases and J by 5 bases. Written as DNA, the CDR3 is TGTGCCAGCAGTAAGGACAGGGGAAGTACTGAAGCTTTCTTT. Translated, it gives CASSKDRGSTEAFF.

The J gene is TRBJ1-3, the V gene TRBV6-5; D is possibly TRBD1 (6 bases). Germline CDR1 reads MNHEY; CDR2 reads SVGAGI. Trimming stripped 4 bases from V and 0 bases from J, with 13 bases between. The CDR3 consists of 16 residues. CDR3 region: CASSSWGHSSGNTIYF. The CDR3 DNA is TGTGCCAGCAGTTCCTGGGGGCATAGCTCTGGAAACACCATATATTTT.

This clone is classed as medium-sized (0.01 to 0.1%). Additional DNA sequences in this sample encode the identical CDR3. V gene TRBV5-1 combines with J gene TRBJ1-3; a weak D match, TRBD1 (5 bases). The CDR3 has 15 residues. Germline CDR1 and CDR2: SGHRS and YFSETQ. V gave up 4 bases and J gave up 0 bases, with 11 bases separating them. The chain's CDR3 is CASSDTGYSGNTIYF. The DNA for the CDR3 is TGCGCCAGCAGCGACACAGGCTACTCTGGAAACACCATATATTTT.

The CDR3 loop reads CAWTLDRGPHYEQYF. CDR3 DNA sequence: TGTGCCTGGACTCTCGACAGGGGCCCTCACTACGAGCAGTACTTC. The genes are TRBV30 and TRBJ2-7, with 8 bases identical to TRBD1. J lost 3 bases, V lost 4 bases, and 11 bases had no gene match. The CDR3 totals 15 residues. CDR1 GTSNPN and CDR2 SVGIG come from the germline V gene (reference sequence).

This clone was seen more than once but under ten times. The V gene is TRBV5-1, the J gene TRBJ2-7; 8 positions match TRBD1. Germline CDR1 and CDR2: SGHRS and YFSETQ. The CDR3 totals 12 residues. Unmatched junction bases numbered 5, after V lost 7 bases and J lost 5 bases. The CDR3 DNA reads TGCGCCAGCGGACAGGGTTTGGACGAGCAGTACTTC. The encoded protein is CASGQGLDEQYF.

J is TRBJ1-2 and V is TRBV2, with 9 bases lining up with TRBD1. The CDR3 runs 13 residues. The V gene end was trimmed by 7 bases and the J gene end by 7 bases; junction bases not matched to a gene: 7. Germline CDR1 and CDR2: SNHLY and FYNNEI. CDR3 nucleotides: TGTGCCAGCACTACAGGGGGCATGGGTGGCTACACCTTC. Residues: CASTTGGMGGYTF. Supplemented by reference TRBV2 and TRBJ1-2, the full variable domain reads EPEVTQTPSHQVTQMGQEVILRCVPISNHLYFYWYRQILGQKVEFLVSFYNNEISEKSEIFDDQFSVERPDGSNFTLKIRSTKLEDSAMYFCASTTGGMGGYTFGSGTRLTVV.

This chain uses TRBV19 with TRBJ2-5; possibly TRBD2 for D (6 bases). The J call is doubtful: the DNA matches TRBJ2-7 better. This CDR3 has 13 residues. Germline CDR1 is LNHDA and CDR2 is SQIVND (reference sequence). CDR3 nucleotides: TGTGCCAGTAGTAGGAGGGGAACCTACGAGCAGTACTTC. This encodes CASSRRGTYEQYF.

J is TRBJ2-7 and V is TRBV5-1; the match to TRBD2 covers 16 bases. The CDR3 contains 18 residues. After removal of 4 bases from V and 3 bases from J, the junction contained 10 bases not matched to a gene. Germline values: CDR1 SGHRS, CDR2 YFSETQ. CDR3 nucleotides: TGCGCCAGCAGCGCGGGACTAGCGGGGGGGCCGATAGTCTACGAGCAGTACTTC. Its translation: CASSAGLAGGPIVYEQYF. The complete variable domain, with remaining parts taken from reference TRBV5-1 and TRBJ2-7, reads KAGVTQTPRYLIKTRGQQVTLSCSPISGHRSVSWYQQTPGQGLQFLFEYFSETQRNKGNFPGRFSGRQFSNSRSEMNVSTLELGDSALYLCASSAGLAGGPIVYEQYFGPGTRLTVT.

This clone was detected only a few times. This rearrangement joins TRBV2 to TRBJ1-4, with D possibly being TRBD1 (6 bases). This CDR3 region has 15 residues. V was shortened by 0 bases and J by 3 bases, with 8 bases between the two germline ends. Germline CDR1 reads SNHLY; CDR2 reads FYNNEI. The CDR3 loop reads CASSEAGASNEKLFF. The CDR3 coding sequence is TGTGCCAGCAGTGAAGCGGGGGCGTCTAATGAAAAACTGTTTTTT.

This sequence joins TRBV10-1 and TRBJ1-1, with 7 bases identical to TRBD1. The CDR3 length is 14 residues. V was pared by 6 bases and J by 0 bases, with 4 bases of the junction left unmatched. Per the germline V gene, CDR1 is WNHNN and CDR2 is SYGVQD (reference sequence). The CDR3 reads CASSSTGVNTEAFF. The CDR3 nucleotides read TGCGCCAGCAGCTCCACAGGGGTGAACACTGAAGCTTTCTTT.

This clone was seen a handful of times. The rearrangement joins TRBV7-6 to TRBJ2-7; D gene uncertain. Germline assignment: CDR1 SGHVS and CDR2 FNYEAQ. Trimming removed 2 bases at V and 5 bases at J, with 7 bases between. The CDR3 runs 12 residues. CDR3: CASSLMGNEQYF. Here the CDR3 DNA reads TGTGCCAGCAGCTTAATGGGCAACGAGCAGTACTTC.

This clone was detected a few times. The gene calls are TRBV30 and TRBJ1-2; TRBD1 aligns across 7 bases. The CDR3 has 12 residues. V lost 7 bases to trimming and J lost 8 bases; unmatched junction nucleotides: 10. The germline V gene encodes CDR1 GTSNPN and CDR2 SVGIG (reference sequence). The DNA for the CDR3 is TGTGCCTTTGAAAGGGGGCAGGGGGGCTACACCTTC. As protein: CAFERGQGGYTF.